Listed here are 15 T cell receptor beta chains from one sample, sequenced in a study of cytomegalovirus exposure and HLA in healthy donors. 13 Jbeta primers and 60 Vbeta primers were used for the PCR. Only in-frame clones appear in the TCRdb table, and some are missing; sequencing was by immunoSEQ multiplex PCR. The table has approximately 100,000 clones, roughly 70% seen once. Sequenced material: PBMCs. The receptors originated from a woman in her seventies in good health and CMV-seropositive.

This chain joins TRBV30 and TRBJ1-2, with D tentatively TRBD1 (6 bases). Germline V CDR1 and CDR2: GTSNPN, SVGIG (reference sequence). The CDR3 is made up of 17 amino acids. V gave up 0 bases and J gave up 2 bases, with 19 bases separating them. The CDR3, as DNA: TGTGCCTGGAGTGTACGGTACAGGGCCGGGGTAAACTATGGCTACACCTTC. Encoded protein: CAWSVRYRAGVNYGYTF.

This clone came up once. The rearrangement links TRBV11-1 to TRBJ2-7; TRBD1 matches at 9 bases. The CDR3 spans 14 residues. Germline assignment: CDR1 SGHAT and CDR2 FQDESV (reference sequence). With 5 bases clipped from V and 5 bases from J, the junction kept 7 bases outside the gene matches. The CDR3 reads CASSRRDREHEQYF. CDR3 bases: TGTGCCAGCAGCCGCCGGGACAGGGAACACGAGCAGTACTTC. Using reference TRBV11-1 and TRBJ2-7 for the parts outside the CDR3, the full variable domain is EAEVAQSPRYKITEKSQAVAFWCDPISGHATLYWYRQILGQGPELLVQFQDESVVDDSQLPKDRFSAERLKGVDSTLKIQPAELGDSAMYLCASSRRDREHEQYFGPGTRLTVT.

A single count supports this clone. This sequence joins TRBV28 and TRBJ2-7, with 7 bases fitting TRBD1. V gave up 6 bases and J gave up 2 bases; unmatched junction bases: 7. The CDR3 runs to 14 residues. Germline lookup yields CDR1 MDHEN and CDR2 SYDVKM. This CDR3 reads CASSPTGSAYEQYF. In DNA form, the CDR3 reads TGTGCCAGCAGCCCGACAGGGTCAGCCTACGAGCAGTACTTC.

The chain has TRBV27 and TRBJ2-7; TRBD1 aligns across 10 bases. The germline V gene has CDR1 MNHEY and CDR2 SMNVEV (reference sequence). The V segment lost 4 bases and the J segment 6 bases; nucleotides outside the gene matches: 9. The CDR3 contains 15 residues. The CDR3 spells CASSSTGTGVFEQYF. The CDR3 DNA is TGTGCCAGCAGTTCTACCGGGACAGGGGTATTCGAGCAGTACTTC.

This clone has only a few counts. This chain's CDR3 is CASKGTGSSNEKLFF. CDR3 DNA: TGTGCCAGCAAAGGGACAGGGTCGTCTAATGAAAAACTGTTTTTT. V usage is TRBV6-6 and J usage is TRBJ1-4; 9 bases align to TRBD1. V was clipped by 7 bases and J by 3 bases; unmatched bases: 6. CDR3 length: 15 amino acids. From germline, CDR1 is MNHNY and CDR2 SVGAGI (reference sequence).

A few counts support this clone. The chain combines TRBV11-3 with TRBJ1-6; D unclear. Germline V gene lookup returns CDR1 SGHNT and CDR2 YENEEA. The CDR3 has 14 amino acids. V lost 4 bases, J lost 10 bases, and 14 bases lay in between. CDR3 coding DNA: TGTGCCAGCAGCTCTAATGGGGAGAACTCACCCCTCCACTTT. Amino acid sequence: CASSSNGENSPLHF.

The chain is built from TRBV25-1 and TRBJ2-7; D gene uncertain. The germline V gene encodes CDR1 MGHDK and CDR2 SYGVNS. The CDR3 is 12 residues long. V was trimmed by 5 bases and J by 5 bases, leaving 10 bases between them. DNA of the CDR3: TGTGCCAGCAGTATCGGGTTCCACGAGCAGTACTTC. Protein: CASSIGFHEQYF.

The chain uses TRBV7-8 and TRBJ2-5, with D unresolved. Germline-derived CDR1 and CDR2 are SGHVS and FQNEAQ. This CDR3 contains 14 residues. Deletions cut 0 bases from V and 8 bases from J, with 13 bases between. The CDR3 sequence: CASSLALGGETQYF. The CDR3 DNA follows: TGTGCCAGCAGCTTAGCCCTAGGTGGTGAAACCCAGTACTTC.

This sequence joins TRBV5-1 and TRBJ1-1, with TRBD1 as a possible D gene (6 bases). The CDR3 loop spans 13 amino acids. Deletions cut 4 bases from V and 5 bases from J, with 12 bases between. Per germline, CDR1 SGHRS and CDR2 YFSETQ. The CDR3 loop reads CASSPQGQTEAFF. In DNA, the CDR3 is TGCGCCAGCAGCCCACAGGGTCAGACTGAAGCTTTCTTT. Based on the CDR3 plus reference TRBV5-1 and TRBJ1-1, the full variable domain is KAGVTQTPRYLIKTRGQQVTLSCSPISGHRSVSWYQQTPGQGLQFLFEYFSETQRNKGNFPGRFSGRQFSNSRSEMNVSTLELGDSALYLCASSPQGQTEAFFGQGTRLTVV.

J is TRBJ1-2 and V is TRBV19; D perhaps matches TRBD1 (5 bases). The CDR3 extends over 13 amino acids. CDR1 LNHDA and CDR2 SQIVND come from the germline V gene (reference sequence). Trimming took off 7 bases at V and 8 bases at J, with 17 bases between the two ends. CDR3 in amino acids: CASTRGVIGGYTF. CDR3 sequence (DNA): TGTGCCAGTACCCGGGGGGTGATCGGCGGCTACACCTTC.

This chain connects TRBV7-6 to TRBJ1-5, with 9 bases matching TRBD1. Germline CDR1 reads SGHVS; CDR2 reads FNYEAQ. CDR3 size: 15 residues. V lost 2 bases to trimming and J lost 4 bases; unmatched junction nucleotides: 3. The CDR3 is CASSLFGTGNQPQHF. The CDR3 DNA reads TGTGCCAGCAGCTTATTTGGGACAGGGAATCAGCCCCAGCATTTT.

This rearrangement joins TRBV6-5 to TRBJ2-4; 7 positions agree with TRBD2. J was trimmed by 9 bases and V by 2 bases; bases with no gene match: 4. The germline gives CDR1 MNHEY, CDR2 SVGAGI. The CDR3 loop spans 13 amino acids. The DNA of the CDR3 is TGTGCCAGCAGTTACCCCGGACTAGGCATTCAGTACTTC. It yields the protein CASSYPGLGIQYF.

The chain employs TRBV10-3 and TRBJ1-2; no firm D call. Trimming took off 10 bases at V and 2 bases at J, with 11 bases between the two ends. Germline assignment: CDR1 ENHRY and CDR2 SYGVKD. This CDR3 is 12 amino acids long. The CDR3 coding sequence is TGTGCCACCGCGGAGGGCAACTATGGCTACACCTTC. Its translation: CATAEGNYGYTF.

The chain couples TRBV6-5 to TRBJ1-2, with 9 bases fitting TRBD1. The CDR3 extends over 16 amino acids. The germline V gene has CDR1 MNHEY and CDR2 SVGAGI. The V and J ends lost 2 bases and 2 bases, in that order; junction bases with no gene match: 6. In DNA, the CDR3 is TGTGCCAGCAGTTACAACTACAGGGGGCCGAACTATGGCTACACCTTC. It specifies CASSYNYRGPNYGYTF.

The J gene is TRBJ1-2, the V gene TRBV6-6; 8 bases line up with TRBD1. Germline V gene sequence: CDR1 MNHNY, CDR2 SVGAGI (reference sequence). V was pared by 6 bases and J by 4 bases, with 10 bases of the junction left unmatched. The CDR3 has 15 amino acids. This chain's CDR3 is CASSLGQGAGYGYTF. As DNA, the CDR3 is TGTGCCAGCAGCCTCGGGCAGGGGGCAGGCTATGGCTACACCTTC.